The TCR beta chain under discussion was sequenced for a study of T cells in Graves' hyperthyroidism and ophthalmopathy. Notes on the study in general: In validation, the model predicted ophthalmopathy. These predictions came a median approximately six months before onset.

The investigators amplified TCR beta CDR3 regions from RNA transcripts. During a first-round RT-PCR of the TCR CDR3, the HTBI primer set was used. TCRdb ran MiXCR on the multiplex PCR reads and lists one entry per CDR3 protein. The table has more than 300,000 distinct CDR3 sequences, about 14% seen once. The V end was cut by 6 bases, the J end by 0 bases, with 12 bases between. Germline V lookup: CDR1 SNHLY, CDR2 FYNNEI. This CDR3 region has 14 residues. PBMCs were obtained from over 8.5 ml fresh peripheral blood. Ten or more counts support this clonotype. Antigen unknown. The chain combines TRBV2 with TRBJ2-7; D unclear. Material: blood. The clonotype was recovered from a woman younger than 45 with Graves' ophthalmopathy. As DNA, the CDR3 is TGTGCCAGCAGAATAACACGATACTCCTACGAGCAGTACTTC. Protein product: CASRITRYSYEQYF.